The T cell receptor (beta chain) described here comes from a study of blood T cell repertoires in COVID-19. This clone was recorded a few times. Study processing details: Estimation of nucleated cell counts relied on the amplification of reference gene primers. Produced via immunoSEQ multiplex PCR; TCRdb's table is partial and in-frame only. That table is the source of V, J and clone size, and D and trimming were worked out from the DNA. The sample contains 200,000 to 300,000 clones, approximately 90% of which appear only once. Participants' reported clinical history set cohort assignment. The study counted Cohort 3 donors as recovered given two negative PCRs, clearance, or symptom resolution. The V gene end was trimmed by 7 bases and the J gene end by 8 bases; junction bases not matched to a gene: 5. Germline V gene sequence: CDR1 LNHDA, CDR2 SQIVND (reference sequence). The CDR3 extends over 13 amino acids.

The V and J genes are TRBV19 and TRBJ1-4; 9 nucleotides align to TRBD1. The sequence was collected from a man aged 35 to 55 who had recovered from COVID-19. Sequenced: PBMCs or T cells enriched from blood (not recorded which). The CDR3 DNA is TGTGCCAGTATGAACAGGGGGCCGGAAAAACTGTTTTTT. Amino acids: CASMNRGPEKLFF.